This TCR beta chain came from a study of glioma-infiltrating T cells. The study's findings and limits: Signature shared blood CDR3 motifs were enriched in low-divergence and depleted in high-divergence patients.

This clonotype was recorded at least ten times. The antigen is not known. With 1 base removed from V and 2 bases from J, the gap between germline ends came to 6 bases. Germline V gene data show CDR1 as MNHEY and CDR2 as SMNVEV (reference sequence). This CDR3 contains 14 residues. TCR alpha and beta CDR3 regions were amplified from RNA using iRepertoire nested multiplex PCR. TCRdb re-derived calls from the multiplex PCR reads in MiXCR, one entry per CDR3 protein. Found here are around 390,000 distinct CDR3 sequences, 41% of them singletons; the top ten hold approximately 12%. The specimen sequenced was glioma tissue, nonneoplastic brain tissue, or PBMCs (not recorded which). The TCR was taken from a human donor with low-grade glioma or glioblastoma, undergoing nonglioma brain surgery, or in good health (not recorded which). V and J are TRBV27 and TRBJ1-5; D gene unclear. DNA of the CDR3: TGTGCCAGCAGTTTATTGGGTGGCAATCAGCCCCAGCATTTT. It is translated as CASSLLGGNQPQHF.